The rows below give T cell receptor beta chains drawn from one sample of a study of PD-1 blockade in classical Hodgkin lymphoma. Sequencing was performed with immunoSEQ multiplex PCR; in TCRdb, only in-frame clones are kept and a portion is missing. This table has about 15,000 clones, about 86% appearing once. Specimen: CD4+ T cells from blood. The source is a human donor with classical Hodgkin lymphoma. The CDR3 runs from the conserved cysteine through the conserved F or W. D genes are given only for firm matches.

d_call | j_call | v_call | cdr3_aa
. | TRBJ2-5 | TRBV19 | CASSIQTGETQYF
. | TRBJ2-6 | TRBV10-3 | CAIRDSSGANVLTF
. | TRBJ2-3 | TRBV11-2 | CASSLERDTQYF
. | TRBJ2-7 | TRBV6-1 | CASSSGTFYEQYF
. | TRBJ1-5 | TRBV19 | CASKRGSPNIGNQPQHF
. | TRBJ2-7 | TRBV30 | CAWRSRGTYEQYF
. | TRBJ1-2 | TRBV6-4 | CASSATGGEGYTF
. | TRBJ2-3 | TRBV5-1 | CASSSLSDENTQYF
. | TRBJ1-2 | TRBV28 | CAAGYSYGYTF
TRBD2 | TRBJ2-1 | TRBV5-5 | CASSQGTSASLEQFF
. | TRBJ2-7 | TRBV10-3 | CAISDFYEQYF
. | TRBJ1-5 | TRBV5-1 | CASSLQPNQPQHF
. | TRBJ2-7 | TRBV4-3 | CASSPSLTDYEQYF
TRBD2 | TRBJ2-5 | TRBV5-1 | CASSFSGRHQETQYF
TRBD2 | TRBJ2-5 | TRBV9 | CASSPGTSGETQYF
TRBD2 | TRBJ2-1 | TRBV10-3 | CAISDRGDNEQFF
. | TRBJ1-2 | TRBV5-4 | CASSPPLAYGYTF
TRBD2 | TRBJ2-5 | TRBV5-1 | CASSLDWGGTQYF
TRBD2 | TRBJ2-4 | TRBV19 | CASSSRTSGRQNIQYF
. | TRBJ1-1 | TRBV30 | CAWRSNRKNTEAFF
TRBD1 | TRBJ2-1 | TRBV19 | CASSIPGQGVHEQFF
TRBD1 | TRBJ2-3 | TRBV15 | CATSARQGRDTQYF
TRBD1 | TRBJ2-3 | TRBV7-2 | CASSLNRGVPDTQYF
. | TRBJ2-7 | TRBV6-5 | CASSYSNGNSYEQYF
. | TRBJ1-1 | TRBV19 | CASSIRGTEAFF
. | TRBJ1-5 | TRBV19 | CASERRPAPQHF
. | TRBJ2-5 | TRBV14 | CASSREPGKTQYF
. | TRBJ2-3 | TRBV29-1 | CSVEMSPADTQYF
TRBD2 | TRBJ2-7 | TRBV7-3 | CASSPGSGIPYEQYF
. | TRBJ2-3 | TRBV6-5 | CASSYGGAGADTQYF
. | TRBJ2-1 | TRBV11-1 | CASSRSDSPYNEQFF
. | TRBJ1-2 | TRBV6-1 | CASSVGGNYGYTF
. | TRBJ2-1 | TRBV5-6 | CASSLGSRNEQFF
TRBD1 | TRBJ1-2 | TRBV10-3 | CAISEGGQGAPGGYTF
TRBD1 | TRBJ2-7 | TRBV5-4 | CASSLKGGQGYEQYF
TRBD1 | TRBJ2-5 | TRBV7-6 | CASSSGTGLAVETQYF
TRBD1 | TRBJ2-6 | TRBV11-2 | CASSLGTGGVAGANVLTF
TRBD1 | TRBJ2-1 | TRBV7-9 | CASSGTGNNEQFF
. | TRBJ2-3 | TRBV7-9 | CASSLAGSPTSTDTQYF
. | TRBJ2-3 | TRBV7-2 | CASSRLPSTDTQYF
. | TRBJ2-7 | TRBV28 | CASRRNMGVLEQYF
TRBD1 | TRBJ2-1 | TRBV19 | CASSIPGQGFNEQFF
. | TRBJ1-2 | TRBV2 | CASTQSPVYGYTF
. | TRBJ2-7 | TRBV10-3 | CAISDLYVSEQYF